What follows describes a single T cell receptor (beta chain). The CDR3 runs to 20 residues. V was pared by 4 bases and J by 5 bases, with 23 bases of the junction left unmatched. The V gene's germline CDR1 is SGDLS and CDR2 YYNGEE. Produced via immunoSEQ multiplex PCR; TCRdb's table is partial and in-frame only. The sample gives 350,000 to 400,000 clones, 70% to 90% of which show up once; under 8.5% is in the top ten. The data are from a study of blood T cell repertoires in COVID-19. Turning to the study itself: Donors in the United States, Italy and Spain gave samples during acute or convalescent COVID-19.

This TCR was sampled from a woman aged 60-75 years with COVID-19, enrolled during active disease. The chain joins TRBV9 to TRBJ2-3; 9 bases fit TRBD2. Sequencing was carried out using peripheral blood. CDR3 protein: CASSHPEWGRRGGGEDTQYF. CDR3 sequence (DNA): TGTGCCAGCAGCCACCCCGAGTGGGGGCGGCGGGGGGGAGGAGAAGATACGCAGTATTTT.